This TCR beta chain was found in a study of T-cell reconstitution after alpha-beta-depleted transplantation in children. This CDR3 region has 15 residues. Germline V CDR1 and CDR2: SGHRS, YFSETQ. With 3 bases clipped from V and 5 bases from J, the junction kept 8 bases outside the gene matches. The TCRbeta library was prepared with unique molecular identifiers. Each CDR3 protein gets one entry after TCRdb re-called the PCR reads with MiXCR. The data contain 300,000 to 400,000 distinct CDR3 sequences, around 25% of them singletons. This clonotype has more than one count but fewer than ten. Its cognate antigen is unknown. Study findings and constraints: Expanded graft clones, several hundred of them, were reportedly the source of alpha-beta T cells about two months after transplant. A year post-transplant, T-cell counts and diversity derived mostly from newly produced T cells. Surviving thymic progenitors and recipient T cells were the source of high TCRbeta diversity at day 60 in some patients.

The specimen comprised PBMCs, mostly from graft donor cells, sampled 180 days after TCRalphabeta/CD19-depleted stem cell transplant. The TCR originated in a male patient between 10 and 17 years old who had a stem cell transplant for acute lymphoblastic leukemia, so the T cells may come from the graft donor. The chain links TRBV5-1 to TRBJ2-1, with 7 bases aligning to TRBD1. DNA of the CDR3: TGCGCCAGCAGCTATCAGACAGGGCTAGACAATGAGCAGTTCTTC. It translates to CASSYQTGLDNEQFF.